This is a list of T cell receptor beta chains from one sample in a study of T cells in narcolepsy. Clones were read by immunoSEQ multiplex PCR, and TCRdb kept only the in-frame ones, dropping some. The table includes about 33,000 clones, approximately 84% detected once. The source material was CD45RA- memory CD4+ T cells from PBMCs. The receptors derive from a human donor with narcolepsy. Both conserved end residues are part of each CDR3. D genes are given only for firm matches. The size field is filled for only some rows; it gives once, few, many or a size class.

D: .; V: TRBV27; size: .; J: TRBJ1-1; CDR3: CATKPTVAFF; DNA: TGTGCCACCAAACCCACAGTGGCTTTCTTT
D: TRBD1; V: TRBV18; size: .; J: TRBJ1-1; CDR3: CASSPYGQGDTEAFF; DNA: TGTGCCAGCTCACCTTACGGACAGGGTGACACTGAAGCTTTCTTT
D: .; V: TRBV5-1; size: .; J: TRBJ2-3; CDR3: CASSPISTDTQYF; DNA: TGCGCCAGCAGCCCCATTAGCACAGATACGCAGTATTTT
D: TRBD2; V: TRBV30; size: .; J: TRBJ2-7; CDR3: CAWSIGGAGGSYEQYF; DNA: TGTGCCTGGAGCATCGGGGGTGCGGGGGGCTCCTACGAGCAGTACTTC
D: .; V: TRBV18; size: .; J: TRBJ2-3; CDR3: CASSSGPSSDTQYF; DNA: TGTGCCAGCTCGTCGGGACCCTCGTCAGATACGCAGTATTTT
D: .; V: TRBV18; size: .; J: TRBJ1-2; CDR3: CASSPLEGSNGYTF; DNA: TGTGCCAGCTCACCATTGGAAGGATCTAATGGCTACACCTTC
D: TRBD1; V: TRBV19; size: once; J: TRBJ2-5; CDR3: CASSMGEGAGETQYF; DNA: TGTGCCAGTAGTATGGGAGAGGGGGCCGGGGAGACCCAGTACTTC
D: .; V: TRBV7-3; size: .; J: TRBJ1-1; CDR3: CASSQEGGQDTEAFF; DNA: TGTGCCAGCAGCCAGGAGGGGGGACAAGACACTGAAGCTTTCTTT
D: .; V: TRBV6-5; size: .; J: TRBJ1-3; CDR3: CASSYSIRGDGNTIYF; DNA: TGTGCCAGCAGTTACTCGATACGGGGGGATGGAAACACCATATATTTT
D: .; V: TRBV10-1; size: .; J: TRBJ2-2; CDR3: CASSTQITGELFF; DNA: TGCGCCAGCAGTACCCAAATCACCGGGGAGCTGTTTTTT
D: TRBD1; V: TRBV2; size: .; J: TRBJ1-5; CDR3: CASSRRQGDSNQPQHF; DNA: TGTGCCAGCAGCCGACGACAGGGGGATAGCAATCAGCCCCAGCATTTT